This record covers a single TCR beta chain. The antigen remains undetermined. This specimen comes from a study of shared clonotypes between healthy human individuals. As for the study in general: The plates for each donor numbered three CD4 naive, three CD4 memory, two CD8 naive and one CD8 memory.

The germline CDR1 and CDR2 sequences are LGHNA and YSLEER. The CDR3 contains 14 residues. Trimming stripped 4 bases from V and 1 base from J, with 7 bases between. The assay was immunoSEQ multiplex PCR, and TCRdb's table has in-frame clones only and misses some. The sample holds 850,000 to 1,200,000 clones, around 76% seen once. General study findings and limits: Shared clonotypes across all four donors exceeded non-shared ones in generation probability.

The chain employs TRBV4-3 and TRBJ1-4; the D is unclear. Sequenced sample: memory CD4+ T cells sorted from blood. The subset denotes: CD45RA-negative fraction. The receptor comes from a man between 18 and 35 years old in good health. The CDR3 DNA is TGCGCCAGCAGCCGCGGCGGAACTAATGAAAAACTGTTTTTT. Translated: CASSRGGTNEKLFF.